These 10 T cell receptor beta chains were sequenced from one sample in a study of EBV T-cell therapy then PD-1 blockade in nasopharyngeal carcinoma. Method: immunoSEQ multiplex PCR; TCRdb's copy keeps in-frame clones and lacks some. The data show roughly 17,000 clones, roughly 83% seen once. Antigen specificity for these receptors is unknown. Treatment defined: AdE1-LMPpoly-expanded autologous EBV-specific T-cell therapy followed by anti-PD-1 nivolumab. The sample here was CD8+ T cells from blood, taken at day 0 from a patient whose treatment included autologous EBV-specific T cells and nivolumab. These receptors all come from a man in his forties with nasopharyngeal carcinoma.

This clone has a handful of counts. This sequence joins TRBV24-1 and TRBJ2-7, with TRBD1 matching 7 bases. Germline V gene lookup returns CDR1 KGHDR and CDR2 SFDVKD. J was trimmed by 1 base and V by 5 bases; bases with no gene match: 4. CDR3 length equals 14 residues. The CDR3 nucleotides are TGTGCCACCAGTGCCCGGGACAGATCCTACGAGCAGTACTTC. Translation: CATSARDRSYEQYF.

This clone was picked up one time. The J gene is TRBJ1-1, the V gene TRBV19; D ambiguous. Looked up from germline, CDR1 is LNHDA and CDR2 is SQIVND (reference sequence). The CDR3 runs 13 residues. Trimming removed 3 bases at V and 2 bases at J, with 7 bases between. CDR3 nucleotide sequence: TGTGCCAGTAGTATGACCGTTAACACTGAAGCTTTCTTT. Translation: CASSMTVNTEAFF.

The chain recombines TRBV7-9 with TRBJ2-7; weak D call: TRBD2 (6 bases). The CDR3 is 14 amino acids. The V gene's germline CDR1 is SEHNR and CDR2 FQNEAQ (reference sequence). V lost 1 base and J 0 bases, leaving 7 bases between the germline ends. The CDR3 is CASSLVGGSYEQYF. The CDR3 nucleotides are TGTGCCAGCAGCTTAGTCGGGGGCTCCTACGAGCAGTACTTC.

This CDR3 is CASSPGQGRVDTQYF. The CDR3 DNA reads as TGTGCCAGCAGTCCCGGACAGGGGAGGGTAGATACGCAGTATTTT. V and J are TRBV5-5 and TRBJ2-3; TRBD1 matches at 9 bases. CDR3 length equals 15 residues. Per germline, CDR1 SGHKS and CDR2 YYEKEE (reference sequence). Trimming at V came to 5 bases and at J to 5 bases, leaving 9 bases not matched to a gene.

The V call is TRBV29-1, the J call TRBJ2-7, with TRBD1 matching 9 bases. V dropped 3 bases and J dropped 3; count of bases not matched to a gene: 9. CDR3 length: 15 amino acids. The germline gives CDR1 SQVTM, CDR2 ANQGSEA. The CDR3 DNA reads as TGCAGCGTTGAGTTCCGGGACAGGGAGGACTACGAGCAGTACTTC. Translated: CSVEFRDREDYEQYF.

J is TRBJ2-2 and V is TRBV13; D ambiguous. CDR3 length: 14 residues. The V end lost 5 bases, the J end lost 4 bases, and 11 bases lay between the germline ends. Germline V gives CDR1 PRHDT, CDR2 FYEKMQ (reference sequence). CDR3 bases: TGTGCCAGCAGCCCGGGCGGCGGCACCGGGGAGCTGTTTTTT. It codes for CASSPGGGTGELFF.

The V call is TRBV11-2, the J call TRBJ1-2, with D uncertain. The ends were cut back, 1 base at V and 4 bases at J, with 7 bases in the middle. The germline CDR1 and CDR2 sequences are SGHAT and FQNNGV. The CDR3 has 13 amino acids. The DNA for the CDR3 is TGTGCCAGCAGCTTAGGGGATCTCTATGGCTACACCTTC. Amino acids: CASSLGDLYGYTF.

The CDR3 DNA reads as TGCGCCAGCAGCCATTGGGACAGGGGGGATCAGCCCCAGCATTTT. Amino acid sequence: CASSHWDRGDQPQHF. The V gene is TRBV4-1, the J gene TRBJ1-5; 11 nucleotides line up with TRBD1. The length of the CDR3 is 15 residues. CDR1 MGHRA and CDR2 YSYEKL come from the germline V gene. With V trimmed by 3 bases and J by 5 bases, 3 bases remained unmatched.

The chain combines TRBV27 with TRBJ2-1; D is unresolved. Trimming took off 6 bases at V and 0 bases at J, with 6 bases between the two ends. The CDR3 has 13 amino acids. Germline V lookup: CDR1 MNHEY, CDR2 SMNVEV (reference sequence). CDR3 amino acids: CASSRGSYNEQFF. Here the CDR3 DNA reads TGTGCCAGCAGCCGTGGCTCCTACAATGAGCAGTTCTTC.

V and J are TRBV30 and TRBJ1-1; D gene uncertain. The germline V gene has CDR1 GTSNPN and CDR2 SVGIG (reference sequence). The CDR3 extends over 16 amino acids. Trimming stripped 1 base from V and 4 bases from J, with 19 bases between. CDR3 DNA sequence: TGTGCCTGGAGTGACCTCCTCGATGAGACGGGCACTGAAGCTTTCTTT. Amino acids: CAWSDLLDETGTEAFF.